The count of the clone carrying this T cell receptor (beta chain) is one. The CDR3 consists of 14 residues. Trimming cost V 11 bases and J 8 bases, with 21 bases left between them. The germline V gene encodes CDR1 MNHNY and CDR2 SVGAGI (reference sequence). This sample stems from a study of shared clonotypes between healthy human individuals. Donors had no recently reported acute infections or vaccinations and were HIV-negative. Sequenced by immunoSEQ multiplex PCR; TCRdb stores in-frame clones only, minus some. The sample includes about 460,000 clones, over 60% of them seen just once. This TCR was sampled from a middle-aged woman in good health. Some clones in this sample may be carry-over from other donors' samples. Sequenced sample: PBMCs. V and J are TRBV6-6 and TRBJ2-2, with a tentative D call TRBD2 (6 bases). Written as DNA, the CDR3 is TGTGCCGGCTGTCGGGGGAGTCAGGGTGGGGAGCTGTTTTTT. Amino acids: CAGCRGSQGGELFF.